The 6 T cell receptor beta chains presented below share a single source sample, sequenced in a study of blood T cells in healthy people across ages. A J-beta primer mix and a sample-barcoded 5' primer were used in a second PCR of roughly 6 to 11 cycles. TCRdb reanalysed the 5' RACE reads using MiXCR and keeps one entry per CDR3 protein. Among approximately 790,000 distinct CDR3 sequences listed, around 62% were seen once. Sequencing input: blood. These receptors originate from a man in his thirties or forties in good health.

V gene TRBV5-5 combines with J gene TRBJ2-7, with D perhaps being TRBD1 or TRBD2 (6 bases each). Germline assignment: CDR1 SGHKS and CDR2 YYEKEE (reference sequence). Trimming shortened V by 4 bases and J by 3 bases, and 20 bases separated the two germline ends. The CDR3 extends over 16 amino acids. CDR3 region: CASSPAGGRDFYEQYF. The CDR3 nucleotides read TGTGCCAGCAGCCCGGCCGGGGGCCGAGACTTCTACGAGCAGTACTTC.

The chain couples TRBV10-3 to TRBJ1-6; no clear D. This CDR3 comprises 13 residues. The ends were cut back, 0 bases at V and 9 bases at J, with 6 bases in the middle. Germline CDR1 and CDR2: ENHRY and SYGVKD. As DNA, the CDR3 is TGTGCCATCAGTGAGTCGGTTGGTTCACCCCTCCACTTT. It encodes CAISESVGSPLHF.

This chain joins TRBV7-2 and TRBJ1-6, with 9 bases identical to TRBD1. This CDR3 comprises 16 residues. The trim removed 1 base at V and 9 bases at J, leaving 7 bases unmatched. The V gene's germline CDR1 is SGHTA and CDR2 FQGNSA. CDR3 sequence: CASSLVTGTGTSPLHF. CDR3 nucleotide sequence: TGTGCCAGCAGCTTAGTGACCGGGACAGGGACTTCACCCCTCCACTTT.

The gene calls are TRBV12-3 or TRBV12-4 and TRBJ2-5; the match to TRBD1 covers 7 bases. Germline trimming cut 6 bases from V and 0 bases from J; bases unmatched to any gene: 10. CDR3 size: 16 residues. CDR3: CASSPTGTAYQETQYF. As DNA, the CDR3 is TGTGCCAGCAGCCCGACCGGGACAGCATACCAAGAGACCCAGTACTTC.

The rearrangement uses TRBV20-1 and TRBJ2-1; perhaps TRBD2 as D (6 bases). The V gene lost 0 bases and the J gene lost 7 bases, with 16 bases spanning the gap. There are 15 residues in the CDR3. The germline gives CDR1 DFQATT, CDR2 SNEGSKA (reference sequence). The chain's CDR3 is CSARDGGRVKNEQFF. CDR3 DNA sequence: TGCAGTGCTAGAGATGGGGGGAGAGTTAAGAATGAGCAGTTCTTC.

The V and J genes are TRBV28 and TRBJ2-7; unclear D gene. This CDR3 spans 15 amino acids. Per germline, CDR1 MDHEN and CDR2 SYDVKM. V lost 2 bases and J 2 bases, leaving 13 bases between the germline ends. The chain's CDR3 is CASSLPPGVPYEQYF. CDR3 DNA: TGTGCCAGCAGTTTACCCCCAGGAGTCCCCTACGAGCAGTACTTC.